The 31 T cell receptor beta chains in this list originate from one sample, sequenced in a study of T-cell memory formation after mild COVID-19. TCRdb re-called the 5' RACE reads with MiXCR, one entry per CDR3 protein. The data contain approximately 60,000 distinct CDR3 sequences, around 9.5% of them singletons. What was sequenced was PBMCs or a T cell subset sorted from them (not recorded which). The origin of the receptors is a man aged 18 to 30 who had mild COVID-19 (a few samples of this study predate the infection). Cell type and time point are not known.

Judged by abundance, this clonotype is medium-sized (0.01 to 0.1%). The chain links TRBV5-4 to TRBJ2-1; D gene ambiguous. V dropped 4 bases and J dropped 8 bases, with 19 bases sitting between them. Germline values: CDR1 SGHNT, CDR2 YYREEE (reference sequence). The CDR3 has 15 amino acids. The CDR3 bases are TGTGCCAGCAGCCGGGCCTCGGTAGGTGGCGATGAGCAGTTCTTC. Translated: CASSRASVGGDEQFF.

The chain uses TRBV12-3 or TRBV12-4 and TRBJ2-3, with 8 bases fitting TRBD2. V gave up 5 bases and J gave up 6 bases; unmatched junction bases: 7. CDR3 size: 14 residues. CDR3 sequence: CASSPGGGVDTQYF. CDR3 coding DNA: TGTGCCAGCAGTCCCGGGGGGGGGGTGGATACGCAGTATTTT.

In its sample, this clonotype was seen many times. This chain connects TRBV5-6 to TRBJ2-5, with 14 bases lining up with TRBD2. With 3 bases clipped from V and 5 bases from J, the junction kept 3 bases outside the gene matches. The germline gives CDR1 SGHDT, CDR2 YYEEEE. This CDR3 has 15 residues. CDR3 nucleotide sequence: TGTGCCAGCAGCTCTCGACTAGCGGGGGGGGAGACCCAGTACTTC. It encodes CASSSRLAGGETQYF.

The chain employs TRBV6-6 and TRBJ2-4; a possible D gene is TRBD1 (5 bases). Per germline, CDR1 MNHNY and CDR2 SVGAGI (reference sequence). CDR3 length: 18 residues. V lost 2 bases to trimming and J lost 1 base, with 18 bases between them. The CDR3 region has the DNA TGTGCCAGCAGTTACCGGCAGGGTGTTGGTAAGGCCAAAAACATTCAGTACTTC. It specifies CASSYRQGVGKAKNIQYF.

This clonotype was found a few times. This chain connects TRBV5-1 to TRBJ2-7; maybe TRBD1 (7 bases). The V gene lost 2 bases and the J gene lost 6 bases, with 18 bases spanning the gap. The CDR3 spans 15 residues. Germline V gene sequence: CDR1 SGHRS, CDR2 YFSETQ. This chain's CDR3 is CASSFGGTDLGEQYF. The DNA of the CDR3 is TGCGCCAGCAGCTTTGGGGGGACAGACCTTGGCGAGCAGTACTTC.

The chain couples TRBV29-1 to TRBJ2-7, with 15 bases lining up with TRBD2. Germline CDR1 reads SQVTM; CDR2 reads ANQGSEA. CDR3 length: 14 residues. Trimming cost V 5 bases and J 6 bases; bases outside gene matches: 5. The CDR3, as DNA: TGCAGCGTTTCCGGGACTAGCGGGGGGACCGAGCAGTACTTC. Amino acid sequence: CSVSGTSGGTEQYF.

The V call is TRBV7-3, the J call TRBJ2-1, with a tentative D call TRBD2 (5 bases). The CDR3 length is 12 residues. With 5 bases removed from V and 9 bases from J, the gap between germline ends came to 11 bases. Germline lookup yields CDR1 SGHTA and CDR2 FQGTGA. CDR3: CASSRDGVEQFF. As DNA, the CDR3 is TGTGCCAGCAGCCGTGACGGGGTTGAGCAGTTCTTC.

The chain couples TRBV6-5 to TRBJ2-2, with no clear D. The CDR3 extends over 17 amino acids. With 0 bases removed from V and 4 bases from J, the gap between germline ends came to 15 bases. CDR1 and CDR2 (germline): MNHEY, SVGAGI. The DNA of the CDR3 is TGTGCCAGCAGTTACTCCCGGTGGGGTGGGCTCACCGGGGAGCTGTTTTTT. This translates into CASSYSRWGGLTGELFF.

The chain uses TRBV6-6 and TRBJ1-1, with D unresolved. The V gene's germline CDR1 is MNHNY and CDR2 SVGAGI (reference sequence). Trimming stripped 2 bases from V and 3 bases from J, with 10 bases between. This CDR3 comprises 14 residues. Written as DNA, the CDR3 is TGTGCCAGCAGTTACAAGGCTTGGGACACTGAAGCTTTCTTT. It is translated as CASSYKAWDTEAFF.

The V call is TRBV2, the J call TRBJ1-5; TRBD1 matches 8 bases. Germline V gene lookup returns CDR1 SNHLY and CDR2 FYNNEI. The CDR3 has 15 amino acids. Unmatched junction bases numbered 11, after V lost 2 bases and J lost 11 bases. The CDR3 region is CASSEWETGASTQHF. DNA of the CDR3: TGTGCCAGCAGTGAATGGGAGACAGGGGCCTCTACCCAGCATTTT.

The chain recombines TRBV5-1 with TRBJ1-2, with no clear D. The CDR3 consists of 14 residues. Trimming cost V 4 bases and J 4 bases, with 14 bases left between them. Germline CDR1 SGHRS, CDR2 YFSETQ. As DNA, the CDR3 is TGCGCCAGCAGCCACAACGGAATGGTCTATGGCTACACCTTC. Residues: CASSHNGMVYGYTF.

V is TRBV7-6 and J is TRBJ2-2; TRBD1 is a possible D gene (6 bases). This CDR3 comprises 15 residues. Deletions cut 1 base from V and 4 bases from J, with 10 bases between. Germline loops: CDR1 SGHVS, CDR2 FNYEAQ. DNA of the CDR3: TGTGCCAGCAGCTTAGAGGGGGAACGCACCGGGGAGCTGTTTTTT. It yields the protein CASSLEGERTGELFF.

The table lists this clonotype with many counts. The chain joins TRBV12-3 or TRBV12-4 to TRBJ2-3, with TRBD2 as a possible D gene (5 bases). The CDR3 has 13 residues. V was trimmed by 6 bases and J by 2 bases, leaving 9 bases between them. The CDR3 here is CASRREHTDTQYF. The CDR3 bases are TGTGCCAGCAGGAGGGAACACACAGATACGCAGTATTTT.

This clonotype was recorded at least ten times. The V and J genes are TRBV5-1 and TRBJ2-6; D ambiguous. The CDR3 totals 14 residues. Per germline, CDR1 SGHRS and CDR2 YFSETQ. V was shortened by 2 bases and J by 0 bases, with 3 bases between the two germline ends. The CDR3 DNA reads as TGCGCCAGCAGCTTACTCTCTGGGGCCAACGTCCTGACTTTC. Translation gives CASSLLSGANVLTF.

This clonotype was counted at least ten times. This CDR3 reads CASREGEGTDTQYF. The CDR3 nucleotides read TGTGCCAGCAGAGAGGGTGAGGGCACAGATACGCAGTATTTT. The chain combines TRBV6-6 with TRBJ2-3; a possible D gene is TRBD2 (5 bases). Trimming took 6 bases from V and 1 from J, leaving 11 bases between them. This CDR3 contains 14 residues. Germline V lookup: CDR1 MNHNY, CDR2 SVGAGI (reference sequence).

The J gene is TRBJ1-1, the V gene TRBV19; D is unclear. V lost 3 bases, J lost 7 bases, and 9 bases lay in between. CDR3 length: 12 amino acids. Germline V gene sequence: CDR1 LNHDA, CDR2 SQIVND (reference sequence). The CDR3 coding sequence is TGTGCCAGTAGTATTCAGGTCGGTGAAGCTTTCTTT. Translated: CASSIQVGEAFF.

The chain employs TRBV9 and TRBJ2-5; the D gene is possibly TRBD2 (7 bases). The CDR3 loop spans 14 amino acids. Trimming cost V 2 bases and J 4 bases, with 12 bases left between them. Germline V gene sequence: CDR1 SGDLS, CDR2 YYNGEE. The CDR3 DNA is TGTGCCAGCAGCGTCTCAGGGGAGGGAGAGACCCAGTACTTC. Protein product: CASSVSGEGETQYF.

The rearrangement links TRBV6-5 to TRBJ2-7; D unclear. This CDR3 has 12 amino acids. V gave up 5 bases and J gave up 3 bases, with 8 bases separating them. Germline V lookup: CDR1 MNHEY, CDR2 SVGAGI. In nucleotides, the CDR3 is TGTGCCAGCAGTGGATTGCGCTACGAGCAGTACTTC. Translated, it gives CASSGLRYEQYF.

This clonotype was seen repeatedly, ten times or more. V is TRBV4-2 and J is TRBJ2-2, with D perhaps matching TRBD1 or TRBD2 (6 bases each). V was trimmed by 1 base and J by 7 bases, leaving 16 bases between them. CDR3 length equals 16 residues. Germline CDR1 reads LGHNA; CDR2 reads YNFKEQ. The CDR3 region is CASSQAGTGAYGELFF. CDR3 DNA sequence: TGTGCCAGCAGCCAAGCGGGGACGGGGGCATACGGGGAGCTGTTTTTT.

Here the CDR3 DNA reads TGTGCCAGCAGCTTAGCGACCACAGATACGCAGTATTTT. It codes for CASSLATTDTQYF. The rearrangement links TRBV11-1 to TRBJ2-3, with D unresolved. Per the germline V gene, CDR1 is SGHAT and CDR2 is FQDESV (reference sequence). Trimming cost V 0 bases and J 2 bases, with 3 bases left between them. This CDR3 comprises 13 residues. Using reference TRBV11-1 and TRBJ2-3 for the parts outside the CDR3, the full variable domain is EAEVAQSPRYKITEKSQAVAFWCDPISGHATLYWYRQILGQGPELLVQFQDESVVDDSQLPKDRFSAERLKGVDSTLKIQPAELGDSAMYLCASSLATTDTQYFGPGTRLTVL.

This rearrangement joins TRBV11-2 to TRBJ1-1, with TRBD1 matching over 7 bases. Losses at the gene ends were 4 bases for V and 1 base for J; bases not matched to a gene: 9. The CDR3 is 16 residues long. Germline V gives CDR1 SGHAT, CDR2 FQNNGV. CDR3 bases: TGTGCCAGCAGCTCGAGGCGGAGGGGGCAGAACACTGAAGCTTTCTTT. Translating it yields CASSSRRRGQNTEAFF.

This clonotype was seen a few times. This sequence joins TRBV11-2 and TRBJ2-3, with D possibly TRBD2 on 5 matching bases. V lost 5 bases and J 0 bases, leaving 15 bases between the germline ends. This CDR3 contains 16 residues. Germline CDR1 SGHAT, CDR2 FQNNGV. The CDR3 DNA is TGTGCCAGCAGCCTCGGACTTGGACGGAGCACAGATACGCAGTATTTT. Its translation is CASSLGLGRSTDTQYF.

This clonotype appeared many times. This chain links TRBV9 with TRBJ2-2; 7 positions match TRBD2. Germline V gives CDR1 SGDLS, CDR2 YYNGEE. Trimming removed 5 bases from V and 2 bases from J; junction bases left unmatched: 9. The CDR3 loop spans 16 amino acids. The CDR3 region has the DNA TGTGCCAGCAGTCCGGGGGGACTCAGAAACACCGGGGAGCTGTTTTTT. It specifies CASSPGGLRNTGELFF.

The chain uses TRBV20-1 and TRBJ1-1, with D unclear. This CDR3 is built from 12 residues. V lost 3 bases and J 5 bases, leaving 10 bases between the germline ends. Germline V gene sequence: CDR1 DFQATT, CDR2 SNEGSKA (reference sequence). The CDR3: CSARMGGTEAFF. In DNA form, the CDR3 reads TGCAGTGCTAGGATGGGTGGGACTGAAGCTTTCTTT.

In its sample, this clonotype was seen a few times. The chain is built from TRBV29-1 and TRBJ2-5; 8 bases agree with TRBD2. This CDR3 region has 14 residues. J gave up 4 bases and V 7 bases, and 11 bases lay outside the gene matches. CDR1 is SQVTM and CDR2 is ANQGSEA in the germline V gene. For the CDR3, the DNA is TGCAGCGCGATTGGGAATGCGGGGGGAGAGACCCAGTACTTC. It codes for CSAIGNAGGETQYF.

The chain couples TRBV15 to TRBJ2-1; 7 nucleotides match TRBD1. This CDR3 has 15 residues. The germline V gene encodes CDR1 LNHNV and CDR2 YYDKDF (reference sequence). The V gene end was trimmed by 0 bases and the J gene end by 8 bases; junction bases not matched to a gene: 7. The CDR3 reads CATSRERQGNDEQFF. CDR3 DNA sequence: TGTGCCACCAGCAGAGAAAGACAGGGCAACGATGAGCAGTTCTTC. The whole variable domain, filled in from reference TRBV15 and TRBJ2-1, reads DAMVIQNPRYQVTQFGKPVTLSCSQTLNHNVMYWYQQKSSQAPKLLFHYYDKDFNNEADTPDNFQSRRPNTSFCFLDIRSPGLGDTAMYLCATSRERQGNDEQFFGPGTRLTVL.

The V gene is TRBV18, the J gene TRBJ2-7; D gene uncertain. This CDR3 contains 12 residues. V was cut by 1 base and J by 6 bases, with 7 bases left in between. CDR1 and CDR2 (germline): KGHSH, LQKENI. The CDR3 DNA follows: TGTGCCAGCTCACCACAATTGGGCGAGCAGTACGTC. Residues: CASSPQLGEQYV.

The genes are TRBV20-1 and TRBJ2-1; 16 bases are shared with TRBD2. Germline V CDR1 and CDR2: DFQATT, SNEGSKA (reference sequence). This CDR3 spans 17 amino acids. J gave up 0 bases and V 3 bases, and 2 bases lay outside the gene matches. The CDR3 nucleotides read TGCAGTGCTAGGGGACTAGCGGGGGGGAGCTCCTACAATGAGCAGTTCTTC. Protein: CSARGLAGGSSYNEQFF.

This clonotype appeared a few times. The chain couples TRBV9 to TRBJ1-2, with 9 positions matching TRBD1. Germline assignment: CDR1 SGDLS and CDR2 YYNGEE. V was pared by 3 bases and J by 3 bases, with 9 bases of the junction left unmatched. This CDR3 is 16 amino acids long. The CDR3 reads CASSDPPGQGDYGYTF. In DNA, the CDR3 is TGTGCCAGCAGCGACCCCCCGGGACAGGGTGACTATGGCTACACCTTC.

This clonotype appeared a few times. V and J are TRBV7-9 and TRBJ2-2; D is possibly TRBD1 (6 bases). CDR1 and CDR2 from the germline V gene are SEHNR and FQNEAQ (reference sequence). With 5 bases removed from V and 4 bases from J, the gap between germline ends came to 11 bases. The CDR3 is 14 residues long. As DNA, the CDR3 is TGTGCCAGCAGCCCCAGGGGAATCACCGGGGAGCTGTTTTTT. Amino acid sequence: CASSPRGITGELFF. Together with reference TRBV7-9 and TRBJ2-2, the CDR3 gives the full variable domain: DTGVSQNPRHKITKRGQNVTFRCDPISEHNRLYWYRQTLGQGPEFLTYFQNEAQLEKSRLLSDRFSAERPKGSFSTLEIQRTEQGDSAMYLCASSPRGITGELFFGEGSRLTVL.

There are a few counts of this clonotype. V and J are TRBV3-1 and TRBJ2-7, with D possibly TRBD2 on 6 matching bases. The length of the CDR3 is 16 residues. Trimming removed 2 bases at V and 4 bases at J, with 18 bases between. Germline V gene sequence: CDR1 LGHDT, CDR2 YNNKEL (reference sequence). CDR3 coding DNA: TGTGCCAGCAGCCAACTGCCGGGACTGCGATTATACGAGCAGTACTTC. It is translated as CASSQLPGLRLYEQYF.